The 2 T cell receptor beta chains below were found in one sample sequenced in a study of OX40 agonist ivuxolimab in advanced cancers. Measured with immunoSEQ multiplex PCR; TCRdb has only the in-frame clones, and not every one. The top ten hold more than 1.1% of the sample, which has over 45,000 clones, 82% seen once. This sample comprised CD4+ or CD8+ T cells sorted from blood, obtained in a trial of the OX40 agonist ivuxolimab. These receptors all stem from an adult with an advanced solid tumor such as melanoma, head and neck, liver or kidney cancer.

V gene TRBV19 combines with J gene TRBJ2-5; TRBD1 or TRBD2 may be the D gene (5 bases each). CDR1 is LNHDA and CDR2 is SQIVND in the germline V gene (reference sequence). The V end was cut by 3 bases, the J end by 5 bases, with 16 bases between. The CDR3 covers 15 residues. The CDR3 sequence: CASSIGQGWGETQYF. DNA of the CDR3: TGTGCCAGTAGTATTGGGCAGGGTTGGGGGGAGACCCAGTACTTC.

The genes are TRBV6-5 and TRBJ2-1; no firm D call. Trimming shortened V by 6 bases and J by 8 bases, and 8 bases separated the two germline ends. CDR3 size: 11 residues. CDR1 is MNHEY, CDR2 SVGAGI, per germline. Written as DNA, the CDR3 is TGTGCCAGCAGCCGAAACTATGAGCAGTTCTTC. Protein sequence: CASSRNYEQFF.